This paragraph reports one T cell receptor (beta chain). Original processing methods: Amplification with reference gene primers provided the estimates of nucleated cell counts. Using immunoSEQ multiplex PCR, the repertoire was profiled, and TCRdb retains in-frame clones only, with some absent. The D gene and trimming were derived from the DNA, and the V and J assignments and clone size from that table. The table has tens of thousands of clones, about 84% seen once. The entry originates in a study of blood T cell repertoires in COVID-19. Study-level background: Sample material is recorded as cDNA or gDNA derived from T cells, B-cell-depleted T cells, or PBMCs.

V dropped 6 bases and J dropped 2; count of bases not matched to a gene: 3. CDR1 is KGHSH, CDR2 LQKENI, per germline. The CDR3 covers 14 residues. This TCR was recovered from a man older than 75 with active or convalescent COVID-19. Sequenced sample: peripheral blood. The chain recombines TRBV18 with TRBJ2-3; 9 bases align to TRBD2. DNA of the CDR3: TGTGCCAGCTCGCCTAGCGGGAACACAGATACGCAGTATTTT. This encodes CASSPSGNTDTQYF.